The clone carrying this T cell receptor (beta chain) was recorded a few times. What it recognizes is unknown. The data derive from a study of neurological immune-mediated disorders. The study's findings and limits: While HTLV-1-associated myelopathy showed the greatest TCR clonal expansion, multiple sclerosis showed the least, falling below healthy controls.

Unsorted libraries were generated from 2 million PBMCs. These cells had been stored in RNAlater at -80 C. The authors made cDNA by 5'RACE with 10-nucleotide random UMIs. The output of every sequencing run exceeded 170 million TCR-beta sequences, derived from 15-18 subjects. In TCRdb, the 5' RACE reads were re-called with MiXCR into one record per CDR3 protein. The sample has approximately 82,000 distinct CDR3 sequences, 13% to 15% seen once. CDR1 is SGHNT and CDR2 is YYREEE in the germline V gene (reference sequence). Trimming pared 2 bases from V and 0 bases from J, leaving 9 bases between. CDR3 length: 14 amino acids.

Sequencing input: PBMCs. The chain combines TRBV5-4 with TRBJ2-7; D is perhaps TRBD1 (5 bases). The receptor was isolated from a woman between 50 and 59 years old in good health. The CDR3 loop reads CASSFRGSSYEQYF. The CDR3 nucleotides are TGTGCCAGCAGCTTTAGGGGCTCCTCCTACGAGCAGTACTTC.